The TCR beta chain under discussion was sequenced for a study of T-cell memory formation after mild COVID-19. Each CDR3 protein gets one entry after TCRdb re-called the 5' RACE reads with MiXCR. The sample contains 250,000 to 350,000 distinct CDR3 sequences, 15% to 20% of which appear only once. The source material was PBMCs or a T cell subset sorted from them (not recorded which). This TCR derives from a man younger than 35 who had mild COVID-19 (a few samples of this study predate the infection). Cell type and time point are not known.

CDR3 residues: CSAPRGSGSYNEQFF. CDR3 DNA: TGCAGTGCGCCCAGGGGTAGCGGCTCCTACAATGAGCAGTTCTTC. V is TRBV20-1 and J is TRBJ2-1; D is possibly TRBD1 or TRBD2 (6 bases each). The CDR3 spans 15 residues. Germline V gene sequence: CDR1 DFQATT, CDR2 SNEGSKA (reference sequence). Trimming pared 6 bases from V and 0 bases from J, leaving 15 bases between.